The source of this TCR beta chain is a study of blood T cell repertoires in COVID-19. Study context: PBMCs, B-cell-depleted T cells, or T cells were the source of the cDNA or gDNA that made up the material.

The CDR3 is 13 residues long. From germline, CDR1 is LGHDT and CDR2 YNNKEL (reference sequence). V shed 1 base and J shed 6 bases, with 9 bases lying between them. Authors' methods: Amplifying reference gene primers gave estimates of nucleated cell counts. Assay: immunoSEQ multiplex PCR; the TCRdb copy retains only in-frame clones and omits some. D and trimming were read from the DNA, whereas the V and J calls and clone size are those reported in that table. The sample carries about 160,000 clones, 79% recorded once. The chain is built from TRBV3-1 (or the pseudogene TRBV3-2) and TRBJ1-2; tentative D call: TRBD1 (6 bases). Sequenced input: peripheral blood. The sequence was collected from a woman aged 60-70 years with COVID-19, enrolled during active disease. This chain's CDR3 is CASSQAGEHGYTF. The CDR3 nucleotides are TGTGCCAGCAGCCAAGCAGGGGAGCATGGCTACACCTTC.